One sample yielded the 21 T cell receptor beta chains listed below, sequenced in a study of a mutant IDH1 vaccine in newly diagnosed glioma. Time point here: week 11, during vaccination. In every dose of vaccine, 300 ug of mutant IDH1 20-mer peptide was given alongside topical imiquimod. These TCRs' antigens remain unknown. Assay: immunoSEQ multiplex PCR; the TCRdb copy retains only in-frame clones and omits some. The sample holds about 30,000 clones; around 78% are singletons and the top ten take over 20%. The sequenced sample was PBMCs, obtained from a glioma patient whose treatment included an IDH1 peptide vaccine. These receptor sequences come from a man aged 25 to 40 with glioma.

This CDR3 is CAWGTGLNTEAFF. As DNA, the CDR3 is TGTGCCTGGGGGACAGGCTTGAACACTGAAGCTTTCTTT. The chain recombines TRBV30 with TRBJ1-1; 8 bases map to TRBD1. The germline V gene has CDR1 GTSNPN and CDR2 SVGIG (reference sequence). There are 13 residues in the CDR3. V lost 5 bases to trimming and J lost 0 bases; unmatched junction nucleotides: 2.

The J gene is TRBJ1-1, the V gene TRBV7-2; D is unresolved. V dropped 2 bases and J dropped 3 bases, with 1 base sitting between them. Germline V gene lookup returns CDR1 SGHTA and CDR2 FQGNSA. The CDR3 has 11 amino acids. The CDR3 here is CASSLYTEAFF. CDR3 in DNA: TGTGCCAGCAGCTTATACACTGAAGCTTTCTTT.

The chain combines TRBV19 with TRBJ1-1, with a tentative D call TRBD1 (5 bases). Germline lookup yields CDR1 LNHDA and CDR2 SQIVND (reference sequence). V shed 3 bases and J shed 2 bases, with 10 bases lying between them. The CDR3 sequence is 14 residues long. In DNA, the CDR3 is TGTGCCAGTAGTATGGGACGATTAAACACTGAAGCTTTCTTT. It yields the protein CASSMGRLNTEAFF.

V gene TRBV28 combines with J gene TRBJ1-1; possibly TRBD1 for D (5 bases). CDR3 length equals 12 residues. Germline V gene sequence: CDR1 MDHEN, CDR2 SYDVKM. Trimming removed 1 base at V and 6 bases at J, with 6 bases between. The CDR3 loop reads CASSLSGAEAFF. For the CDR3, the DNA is TGTGCCAGCAGTTTATCGGGGGCTGAAGCTTTCTTT.

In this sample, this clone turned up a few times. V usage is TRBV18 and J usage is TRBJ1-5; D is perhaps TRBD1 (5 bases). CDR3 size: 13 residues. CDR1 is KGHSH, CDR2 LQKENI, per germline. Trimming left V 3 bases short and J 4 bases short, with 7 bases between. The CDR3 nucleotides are TGTGCCAGCTCACCTGCAGGGAATCAGCCCCAGCATTTT. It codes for CASSPAGNQPQHF.

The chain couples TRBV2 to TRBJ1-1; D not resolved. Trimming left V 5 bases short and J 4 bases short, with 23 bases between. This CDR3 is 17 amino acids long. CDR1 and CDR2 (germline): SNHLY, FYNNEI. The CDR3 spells CASSRGRAAGLSTEAFF. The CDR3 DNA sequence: TGTGCCAGCAGTCGAGGACGGGCCGCAGGTCTTTCCACTGAAGCTTTCTTT.

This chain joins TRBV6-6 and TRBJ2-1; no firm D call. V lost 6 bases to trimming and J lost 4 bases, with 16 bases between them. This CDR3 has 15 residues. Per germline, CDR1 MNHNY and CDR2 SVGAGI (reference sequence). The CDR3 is CASSPPGTVYNEQFF. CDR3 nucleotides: TGTGCCAGCAGCCCCCCTGGTACAGTATACAATGAGCAGTTCTTC.

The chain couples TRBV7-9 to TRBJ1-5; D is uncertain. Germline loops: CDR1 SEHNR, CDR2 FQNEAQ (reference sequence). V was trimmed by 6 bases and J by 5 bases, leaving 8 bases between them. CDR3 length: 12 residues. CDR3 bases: TGTGCCAGCAGTTCCGGGGATCAGCCCCAGCATTTT. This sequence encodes CASSSGDQPQHF.

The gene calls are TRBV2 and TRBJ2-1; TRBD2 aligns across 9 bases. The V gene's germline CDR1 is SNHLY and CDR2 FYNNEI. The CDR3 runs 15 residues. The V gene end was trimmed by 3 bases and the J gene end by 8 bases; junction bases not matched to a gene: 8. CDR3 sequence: CASSEVGTSLDEQFF. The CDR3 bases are TGTGCCAGCAGTGAGGTCGGGACTAGCCTTGATGAGCAGTTCTTC.

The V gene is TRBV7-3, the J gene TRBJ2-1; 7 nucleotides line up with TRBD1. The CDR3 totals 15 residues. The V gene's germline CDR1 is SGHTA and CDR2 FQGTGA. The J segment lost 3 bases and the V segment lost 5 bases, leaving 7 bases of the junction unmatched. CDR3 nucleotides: TGTGCCAGCAGCGAGGGCCAGGGGGTCTACAATGAGCAGTTCTTC. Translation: CASSEGQGVYNEQFF.

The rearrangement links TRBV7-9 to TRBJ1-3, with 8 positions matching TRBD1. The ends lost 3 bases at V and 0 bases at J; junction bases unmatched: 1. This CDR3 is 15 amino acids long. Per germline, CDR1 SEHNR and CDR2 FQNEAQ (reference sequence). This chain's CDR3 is CASSFGQGSGNTIYF. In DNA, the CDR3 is TGTGCCAGCAGCTTTGGACAGGGCTCTGGAAACACCATATATTTT.

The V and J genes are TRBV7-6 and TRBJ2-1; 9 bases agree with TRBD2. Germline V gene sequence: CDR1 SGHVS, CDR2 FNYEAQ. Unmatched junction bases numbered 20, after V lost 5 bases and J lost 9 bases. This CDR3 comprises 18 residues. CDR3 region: CASSPGQASGKIGREQFF. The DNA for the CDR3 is TGTGCCAGCAGCCCAGGTCAGGCTAGCGGGAAGATAGGGCGTGAGCAGTTCTTC.

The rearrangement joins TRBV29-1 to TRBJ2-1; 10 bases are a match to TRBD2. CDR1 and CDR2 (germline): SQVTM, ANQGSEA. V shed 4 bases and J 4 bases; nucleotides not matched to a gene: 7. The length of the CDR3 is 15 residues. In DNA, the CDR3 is TGCAGCGTTGGGGGTACTAGCGGGACGTACAATGAGCAGTTCTTC. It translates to CSVGGTSGTYNEQFF.

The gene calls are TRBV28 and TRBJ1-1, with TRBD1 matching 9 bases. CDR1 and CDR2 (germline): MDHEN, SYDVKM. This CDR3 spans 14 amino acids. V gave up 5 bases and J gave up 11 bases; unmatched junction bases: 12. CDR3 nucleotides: TGTGCCAGCAGTGTCACCGGGACAGGGTTTGCCGCTTTCTTT. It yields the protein CASSVTGTGFAAFF.

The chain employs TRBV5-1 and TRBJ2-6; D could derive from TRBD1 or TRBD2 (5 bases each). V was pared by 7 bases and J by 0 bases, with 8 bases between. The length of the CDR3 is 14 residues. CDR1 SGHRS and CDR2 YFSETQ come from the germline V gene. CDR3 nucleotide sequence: TGCGCCAGCGGGACCTTCTCTGGGGCCAACGTCCTGACTTTC. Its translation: CASGTFSGANVLTF.

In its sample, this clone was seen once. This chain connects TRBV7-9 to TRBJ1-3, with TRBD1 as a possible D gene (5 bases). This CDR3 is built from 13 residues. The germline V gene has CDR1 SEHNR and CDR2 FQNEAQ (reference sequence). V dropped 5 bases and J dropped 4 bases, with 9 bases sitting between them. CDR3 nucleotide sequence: TGTGCCAGCAGCCCGGGACTGGGAAACACCATATATTTT. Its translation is CASSPGLGNTIYF.

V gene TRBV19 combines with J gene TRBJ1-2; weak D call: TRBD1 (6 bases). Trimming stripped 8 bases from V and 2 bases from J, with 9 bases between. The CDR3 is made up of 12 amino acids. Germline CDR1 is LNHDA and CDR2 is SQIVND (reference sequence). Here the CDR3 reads CASWRGNYGYTF. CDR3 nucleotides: TGTGCCAGTTGGAGGGGGAACTATGGCTACACCTTC.

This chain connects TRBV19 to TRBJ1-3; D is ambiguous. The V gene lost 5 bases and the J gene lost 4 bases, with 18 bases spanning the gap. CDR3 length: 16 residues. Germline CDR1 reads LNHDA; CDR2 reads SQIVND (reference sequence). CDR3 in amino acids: CASSSIVPSFGNTIYF. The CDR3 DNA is TGTGCCAGTAGTTCGATTGTACCCTCATTCGGAAACACCATATATTTT.

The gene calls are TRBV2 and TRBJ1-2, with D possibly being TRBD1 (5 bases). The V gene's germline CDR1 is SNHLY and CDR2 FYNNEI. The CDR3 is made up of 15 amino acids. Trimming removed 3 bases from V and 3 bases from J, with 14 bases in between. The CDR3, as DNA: TGTGCCAGCAGTGACCAGGGACGTACGGACTATGGCTACACCTTC. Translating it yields CASSDQGRTDYGYTF.

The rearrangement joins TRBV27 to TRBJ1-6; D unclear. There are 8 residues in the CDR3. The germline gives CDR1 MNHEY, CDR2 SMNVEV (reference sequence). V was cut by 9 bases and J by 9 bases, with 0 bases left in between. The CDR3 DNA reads TGTGCCAGTTCACCCCTCCACTTT. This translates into CASSPLHF.

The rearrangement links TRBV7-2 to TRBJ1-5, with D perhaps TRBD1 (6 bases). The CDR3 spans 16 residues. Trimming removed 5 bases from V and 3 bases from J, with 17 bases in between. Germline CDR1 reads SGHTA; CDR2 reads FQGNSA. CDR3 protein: CASSNRAGAPNQPQHF. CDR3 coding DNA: TGTGCCAGCAGCAACCGGGCGGGGGCGCCCAATCAGCCCCAGCATTTT.